This T cell receptor (beta chain) comes out of a study of PD-1 blockade in classical Hodgkin lymphoma. Data came from immunoSEQ multiplex PCR; TCRdb stores just in-frame clones and leaves some out. The sample holds thousands of clones; 60% to 80% are singletons and the top ten take 25% to 30%. Whole-study results and caveats: Complete responders' diversity at baseline resembled that of newly diagnosed patients. In newly diagnosed patients, baseline TCR diversity was reportedly below that of healthy donors.

Germline CDR1 reads SGHTA; CDR2 reads FQGNSA. Trimming stripped 4 bases from V and 2 bases from J, with 12 bases between. The CDR3 spans 14 residues. Time point meaning: cycle 4 day 1 (C4D1), after less than 7 weeks of nivolumab. Brentuximab vedotin exposure varied among the patients, all of whom had relapsed after autologous stem cell transplantation. A remark on this clone: The antigen is unknown.

The rearrangement joins TRBV7-2 to TRBJ2-7; tentatively, D is TRBD1 (6 bases). The sequences come from peripheral blood mononuclear cells (PBMCs), collected before the fourth cycle of nivolumab. The TCR originated in a human donor with classical Hodgkin lymphoma. CDR3: CASSSRTATYEQYF. The CDR3 coding sequence is TGTGCCAGCAGCTCCAGGACAGCAACCTACGAGCAGTACTTC.